This T cell receptor beta chain was observed in a study of OX40 agonist ivuxolimab in advanced cancers. As for the study in general: With a range of about 23 to 90, age averaged approximately 55 years, and around 80% were male.

Germline values: CDR1 ENHRY, CDR2 SYGVKD. There are 17 residues in the CDR3. Trimming shortened V by 11 bases and J by 0 bases, and 20 bases separated the two germline ends. Generated by immunoSEQ multiplex PCR, the TCRdb table keeps only in-frame clones and is missing some. This table has over 35,000 clones, about 80% appearing once. The TCR sequence derives from an adult with an advanced solid tumor such as melanoma, head and neck, liver or kidney cancer. J is TRBJ2-6 and V is TRBV10-3; D might be TRBD1 or TRBD2, each matching 5 bases. This material consisted of CD4+ or CD8+ T cells sorted from blood, taken in a trial of the OX40 agonist ivuxolimab. The CDR3 loop is CALSGGTATSGANVLTF. The CDR3 DNA follows: TGTGCCCTCTCTGGTGGGACGGCGACCTCTGGGGCCAACGTCCTGACTTTC.